The 30 T cell receptor beta chains below were found in one sample sequenced in a study of CD8 T cells in ankylosing spondylitis. Each CDR3 protein gets one entry after TCRdb re-called the 5' RACE reads with MiXCR. Here the sample spans roughly 200,000 distinct CDR3 sequences, roughly 12% being singletons. Sequenced: blood, either unsorted or a sorted T cell fraction (not recorded which). All receptors come from a male donor with ankylosing spondylitis or in good health (not recorded which).

This clonotype was observed a few times. This chain connects TRBV7-9 to TRBJ1-2, with 7 positions matching TRBD1. V lost 5 bases to trimming and J lost 2 bases; unmatched junction nucleotides: 11. The germline gives CDR1 SEHNR, CDR2 FQNEAQ (reference sequence). The CDR3 covers 16 residues. In nucleotides, the CDR3 is TGTGCCAGCAGCCAGCAGGGGGGCAAACACAACTATGGCTACACCTTC. It specifies CASSQQGGKHNYGYTF.

This clonotype was counted a few times. The V gene is TRBV5-1, the J gene TRBJ2-3; D remains ambiguous. Looked up from germline, CDR1 is SGHRS and CDR2 is YFSETQ. This CDR3 comprises 14 residues. With 0 bases removed from V and 4 bases from J, the gap between germline ends came to 9 bases. Written as DNA, the CDR3 is TGCGCCAGCAGCTTGGAGGCCTACTCAGATACGCAGTATTTT. Translating it yields CASSLEAYSDTQYF. The whole variable domain, filled in from reference TRBV5-1 and TRBJ2-3, reads KAGVTQTPRYLIKTRGQQVTLSCSPISGHRSVSWYQQTPGQGLQFLFEYFSETQRNKGNFPGRFSGRQFSNSRSEMNVSTLELGDSALYLCASSLEAYSDTQYFGPGTRLTVL.

This clonotype was detected a few times. The rearrangement uses TRBV4-1 and TRBJ2-7; no firm D call. CDR1 and CDR2 (germline): MGHRA, YSYEKL. V lost 0 bases, J lost 0 bases, and 6 bases lay in between. The CDR3 is made up of 14 amino acids. The CDR3 protein is CASSQEQFSYEQYF. The CDR3 coding sequence is TGCGCCAGCAGCCAAGAACAATTCTCCTACGAGCAGTACTTC.

This clonotype was detected a few times. This chain connects TRBV4-1 to TRBJ1-2; D is unclear. The length of the CDR3 is 15 residues. Trimming took 0 bases from V and 2 from J, leaving 10 bases between them. Germline V gene lookup returns CDR1 MGHRA and CDR2 YSYEKL. The CDR3 DNA follows: TGCGCCAGCAGCCAAGAATGGGGATCCAACTATGGCTACACCTTC. Encoded protein: CASSQEWGSNYGYTF.

This clonotype was observed a few times. The CDR3 region has the DNA TGTGCCAGCAGTGAGGGTCCTGAAGCTTTCTTT. This gives the protein CASSEGPEAFF. This sequence joins TRBV12-3 or TRBV12-4 and TRBJ1-1, with D hard to call. Trimming removed 5 bases at V and 6 bases at J, with 7 bases between. This CDR3 is built from 11 residues.

This clonotype was found many times. The chain has TRBV20-1 and TRBJ2-5; TRBD2 matches 9 bases. The V segment lost 5 bases and the J segment 1 base; nucleotides outside the gene matches: 11. This CDR3 contains 16 residues. From germline, CDR1 is DFQATT and CDR2 SNEGSKA (reference sequence). For the CDR3, the DNA is TGCAGTGCTCGCCTTCTGGGCGGGGGGGCCCAAGAGACCCAGTACTTC. Its translation is CSARLLGGGAQETQYF.

This sequence joins TRBV11-2 and TRBJ2-3, with D perhaps given as TRBD1 or TRBD2 (5 bases each). Trimming pared 0 bases from V and 0 bases from J, leaving 13 bases between. Germline V lookup: CDR1 SGHAT, CDR2 FQNNGV. The CDR3 covers 17 residues. The CDR3 DNA is TGTGCCAGCAGCTTAGACCGATGGGGGAAGAGCACAGATACGCAGTATTTT. The encoded protein is CASSLDRWGKSTDTQYF.

The genes are TRBV6-5 and TRBJ2-2; the D is unclear. The ends were cut back, 0 bases at V and 4 bases at J, with 3 bases in the middle. Per germline, CDR1 MNHEY and CDR2 SVGAGI. The length of the CDR3 is 13 residues. This CDR3 reads CASSYSFTGELFF. Here the CDR3 DNA reads TGTGCCAGCAGTTACTCTTTCACCGGGGAGCTGTTTTTT.

There are a few counts of this clonotype. The J gene is TRBJ2-7, the V gene TRBV19; D gene unclear. This CDR3 is 11 amino acids long. Germline V gene lookup returns CDR1 LNHDA and CDR2 SQIVND (reference sequence). V gave up 3 bases and J gave up 7 bases, with 7 bases separating them. CDR3 sequence (DNA): TGTGCCAGTAGTATCGGCTCAGAGCAGTACTTC. Protein product: CASSIGSEQYF. The variable domain in full, with the rest retrieved from reference TRBV19 and TRBJ2-7, is DGGITQSPKYLFRKEGQNVTLSCEQNLNHDAMYWYRQDPGQGLRLIYYSQIVNDFQKGDIAEGYSVSREKKESFPLTVTSAQKNPTAFYLCASSIGSEQYFGPGTRLTVT.

This clonotype has a count of ten or more. The CDR3 bases are TGTGCCAGCAGTTCCTCAGGGGAGGCTTTCTTT. It specifies CASSSSGEAFF. The chain joins TRBV12-3 or TRBV12-4 to TRBJ1-1, with D possibly matching TRBD1 (6 bases). The CDR3 loop spans 11 amino acids. V gave up 4 bases and J gave up 11 bases, with 11 bases separating them.

This CDR3 reads CASTGARNTEAFF. CDR3 sequence (DNA): TGTGCCAGCACAGGGGCACGCAATACTGAAGCTTTCTTT. The chain joins TRBV5-6 to TRBJ1-1; the D gene is possibly TRBD1 (6 bases). The CDR3 has 13 amino acids. Trimming pared 6 bases from V and 5 bases from J, leaving 14 bases between. Germline CDR1 is SGHDT and CDR2 is YYEEEE.

The chain carries TRBV3-1 and TRBJ2-2; D may be TRBD1 (6 bases). Germline-derived CDR1 and CDR2 are LGHDT and YNNKEL (reference sequence). V was pared by 6 bases and J by 0 bases, with 11 bases between. This CDR3 spans 15 amino acids. The CDR3 bases are TGTGCCAGCAGAACCGGGACACCGAACACCGGGGAGCTGTTTTTT. Amino acid sequence: CASRTGTPNTGELFF.

This clonotype came up a few times. V is TRBV9 and J is TRBJ1-2, with D possibly matching TRBD1 (5 bases). With 5 bases removed from V and 6 bases from J, the gap between germline ends came to 8 bases. The CDR3 extends over 11 amino acids. Germline loops: CDR1 SGDLS, CDR2 YYNGEE. The CDR3 here is CASRAGNGYTF. CDR3 DNA: TGTGCCAGCAGGGCAGGGAATGGCTACACCTTC.

The J gene is TRBJ2-3, the V gene TRBV10-3; possible D gene TRBD1, 5 bases. The V and J ends lost 7 bases and 4 bases respectively, with 9 bases between them. The CDR3 contains 12 residues. CDR1 ENHRY and CDR2 SYGVKD come from the germline V gene. This chain's CDR3 is CAIKGWADTQYF. For the CDR3, the DNA is TGTGCCATCAAGGGGTGGGCAGATACGCAGTATTTT.

V usage is TRBV5-1 and J usage is TRBJ1-2, with TRBD1 matching 9 bases. The germline V gene has CDR1 SGHRS and CDR2 YFSETQ. This CDR3 is built from 14 residues. Losses at the gene ends were 0 bases for V and 8 bases for J; bases not matched to a gene: 5. CDR3 sequence: CASSLGDRESGYTF. CDR3 sequence (DNA): TGCGCCAGCAGCTTGGGGGACAGGGAATCCGGCTACACCTTC.

The chain combines TRBV2 with TRBJ2-2; 8 nucleotides match TRBD1. The CDR3 covers 16 residues. V gave up 4 bases and J gave up 5 bases; unmatched junction bases: 9. Germline V gives CDR1 SNHLY, CDR2 FYNNEI. The CDR3 bases are TGTGCCAGCAGTGTCAGCCAGACAGGGGATACCGGGGAGCTGTTTTTT. It codes for CASSVSQTGDTGELFF.

Only a few counts were recorded for this clonotype. This sequence joins TRBV4-1 and TRBJ2-1; no firm D call. V lost 4 bases and J 6 bases, leaving 16 bases between the germline ends. Germline loops: CDR1 MGHRA, CDR2 YSYEKL. The CDR3 contains 15 residues. The CDR3 loop is CASSPPGIVGNEQFF. Here the CDR3 DNA reads TGCGCCAGCAGCCCACCTGGGATCGTAGGCAATGAGCAGTTCTTC.

This clonotype was recorded a few times. The CDR3 region is CASSWSSGRASNYGYTF. As DNA, the CDR3 is TGTGCCAGCAGTTGGTCATCTGGCAGGGCCTCTAACTATGGCTACACCTTC. The chain recombines TRBV12-3 or TRBV12-4 with TRBJ1-2; the D gene is possibly TRBD1 (5 bases). The CDR3 contains 17 residues. Trimming stripped 4 bases from V and 0 bases from J, with 18 bases between.

This clonotype was seen a handful of times. At one of its ends the junction is not consistent with the germline gene, which may arise from a read error. In DNA, the CDR3 is TGTGCCAGCAGCCCGGGCGGACCTTCCGAGCTGTACTTC. Amino acids: CASSPGGPSELYF. This chain joins TRBV5-8 and TRBJ2-7; no clear D gene. CDR1 is SGHTS and CDR2 is YDEGEE in the germline V gene. This CDR3 is 13 amino acids long.

This rearrangement joins TRBV19 to TRBJ2-2, with 7 bases lining up with TRBD1. V lost 8 bases to trimming and J lost 6 bases; unmatched junction nucleotides: 12. The CDR3 length is 15 residues. Germline V lookup: CDR1 LNHDA, CDR2 SQIVND (reference sequence). CDR3 in amino acids: CASENRGHPPGELFF. For the CDR3, the DNA is TGTGCCAGTGAGAACAGGGGCCATCCCCCCGGGGAGCTGTTTTTT.

This clonotype was observed many times. The J gene is TRBJ2-2, the V gene TRBV4-1; 12 bases agree with TRBD2. The V segment lost 1 base and the J segment 5 bases; nucleotides outside the gene matches: 8. Germline V CDR1 and CDR2: MGHRA, YSYEKL. The CDR3 totals 18 residues. The CDR3 here is CASSQGASGGARTGELFF. As DNA, the CDR3 is TGCGCCAGCAGCCAAGGAGCTAGCGGGGGGGCGAGGACCGGGGAGCTGTTTTTT.

This clonotype was found many times. This chain uses TRBV6-5 with TRBJ1-2; D perhaps matches TRBD1 (5 bases). The CDR3 contains 12 residues. Trimming took 8 bases from V and 8 from J, leaving 15 bases between them. CDR1 and CDR2 from the germline V gene are MNHEY and SVGAGI. The DNA for the CDR3 is TGTGCCAGCTCGGGCCAGGGACGAGGCTACACCTTC. Translated: CASSGQGRGYTF.

About this clonotype itself: A read error may produce the germline difference seen at one junction end. The gene calls are TRBV4-1 and TRBJ2-1; D is possibly TRBD1 (5 bases). This CDR3 is 16 amino acids long. Germline CDR1 MGHRA, CDR2 YSYEKL. This CDR3 is CASSQGHGTSYNKQFF. The CDR3 DNA is TGCGCCAGCAGCCAGGGGCACGGCACAAGCTACAATAAGCAGTTCTTC.

The J gene is TRBJ2-2, the V gene TRBV28; D may be TRBD1 (6 bases). Germline V gene data show CDR1 as MDHEN and CDR2 as SYDVKM. This CDR3 region has 16 residues. V was cut by 6 bases and J by 2 bases, with 16 bases left in between. CDR3 sequence: CASSPRTALNTGELFF. DNA for the CDR3: TGTGCCAGCAGCCCTAGGACAGCTTTAAACACCGGGGAGCTGTTTTTT.

The chain has TRBV2 and TRBJ2-3, with D hard to call. Trimming left V 11 bases short and J 2 bases short, with 17 bases between. Germline CDR1 and CDR2: SNHLY and FYNNEI. The CDR3 totals 14 residues. The CDR3 protein is CAPGEWNNTDTQYF. The DNA for the CDR3 is TGTGCCCCGGGCGAGTGGAATAACACAGATACGCAGTATTTT.

A few counts support this clonotype. V gene TRBV10-2 combines with J gene TRBJ1-2; D not resolved. CDR1 and CDR2 from the germline V gene are WSHSY and SAAADI. Between the trimmed V and J ends, which lost 5 bases and 5 bases, there was a span of 6 bases. There are 11 residues in the CDR3. In nucleotides, the CDR3 is TGCGCCAGCAGTACGGTTTATGGCTACACCTTC. It specifies CASSTVYGYTF.

The chain is built from TRBV29-1 and TRBJ2-5; the match to TRBD2 covers 7 bases. CDR1 is SQVTM and CDR2 is ANQGSEA in the germline V gene. The V and J ends lost 3 bases and 0 bases, in that order; junction bases with no gene match: 13. This CDR3 contains 17 residues. CDR3 loop: CSVDTGPHLADQETQYF. The CDR3 DNA sequence: TGCAGCGTTGACACGGGACCTCATCTAGCGGACCAAGAGACCCAGTACTTC.

This chain joins TRBV6-1 and TRBJ2-3; 7 nucleotides align to TRBD2. The CDR3 sequence is 15 residues long. V lost 0 bases to trimming and J lost 4 bases; unmatched junction nucleotides: 4. Per the germline V gene, CDR1 is MNHNS and CDR2 is SASEGT. The DNA for the CDR3 is TGTGCCAGCAGTGAAGCGGCGGGAGCTCCAGATACGCAGTATTTT. It encodes CASSEAAGAPDTQYF.

This chain joins TRBV11-2 and TRBJ2-7; D is tentatively TRBD1 or TRBD2 (6 bases each). There are 16 residues in the CDR3. V lost 1 base and J lost 1, with 14 bases in between. Per the germline V gene, CDR1 is SGHAT and CDR2 is FQNNGV. CDR3 in DNA: TGTGCCAGCAGCTTAGGCTTCCCGGGGGCTTCCTACGAGCAGTACTTC. Translated: CASSLGFPGASYEQYF.

This clonotype turned up a few times. The chain is built from TRBV28 and TRBJ2-5, with 9 bases identical to TRBD2. CDR1 and CDR2 from the germline V gene are MDHEN and SYDVKM. This CDR3 contains 18 residues. The junction had 23 bases not matched to a gene; V was cut back by 10 bases and J by 5 bases. Here the CDR3 reads CATYPGGAGGHPMETQYF. The CDR3 DNA reads as TGTGCCACCTACCCCGGGGGAGCGGGAGGCCACCCCATGGAGACCCAGTACTTC.